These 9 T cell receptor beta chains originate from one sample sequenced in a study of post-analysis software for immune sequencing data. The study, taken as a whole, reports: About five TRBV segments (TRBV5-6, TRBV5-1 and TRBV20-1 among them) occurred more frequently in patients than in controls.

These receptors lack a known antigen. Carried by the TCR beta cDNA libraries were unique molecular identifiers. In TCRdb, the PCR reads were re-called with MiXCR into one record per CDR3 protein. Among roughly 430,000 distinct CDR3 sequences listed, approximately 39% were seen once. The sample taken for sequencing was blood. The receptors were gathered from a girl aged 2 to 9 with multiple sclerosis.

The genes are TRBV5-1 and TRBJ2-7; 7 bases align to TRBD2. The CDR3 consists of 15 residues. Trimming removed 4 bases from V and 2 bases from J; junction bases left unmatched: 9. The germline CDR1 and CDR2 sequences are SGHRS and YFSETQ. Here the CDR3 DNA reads TGCGCCAGCAGCCCTGGTGGGGACTATGCCTACGAGCAGTACTTC. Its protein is CASSPGGDYAYEQYF.

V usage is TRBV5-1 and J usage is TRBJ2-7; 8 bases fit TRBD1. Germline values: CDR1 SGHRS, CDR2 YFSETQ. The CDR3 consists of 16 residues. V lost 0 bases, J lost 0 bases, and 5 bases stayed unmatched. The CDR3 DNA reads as TGCGCCAGCAGCTTGGGTGGACAGGGAGTCTCCTACGAGCAGTACTTC. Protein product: CASSLGGQGVSYEQYF.

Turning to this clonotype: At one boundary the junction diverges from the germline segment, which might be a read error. This CDR3 is CASSDYGRGIYGCTF. The CDR3 DNA sequence: TGTGCCAGCAGTGATTACGGACGGGGTATCTATGGCTGCACCTTC. This chain connects TRBV25-1 to TRBJ1-2, with D unresolved. CDR3 size: 15 residues. CDR1 MGHDK and CDR2 SYGVNS come from the germline V gene.

CDR3 amino acids: CAWSFSRGGYTF. In DNA, the CDR3 is TGTGCCTGGAGCTTCAGCCGGGGGGGCTACACCTTC. This chain links TRBV30 with TRBJ1-2, with a tentative D call TRBD1 (5 bases). This CDR3 has 12 residues. Looked up from germline, CDR1 is GTSNPN and CDR2 is SVGIG (reference sequence). Trimming pared 3 bases from V and 8 bases from J, leaving 13 bases between. Full variable domain (missing parts from reference TRBV30 and TRBJ1-2): SQTIHQWPATLVQPVGSPLSLECTVEGTSNPNLYWYRQAAGRGLQLLFYSVGIGQISSEVPQNLSASRPQDRQFILSSKKLLLSDSGFYLCAWSFSRGGYTFGSGTRLTVV.

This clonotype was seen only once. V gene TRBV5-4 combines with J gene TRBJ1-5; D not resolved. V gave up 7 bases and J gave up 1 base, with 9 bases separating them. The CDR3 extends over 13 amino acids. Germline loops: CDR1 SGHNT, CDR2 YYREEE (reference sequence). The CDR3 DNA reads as TGTGCCAGCCCCTTGGGCAGCAATCAGCCCCAGCATTTT. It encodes CASPLGSNQPQHF.

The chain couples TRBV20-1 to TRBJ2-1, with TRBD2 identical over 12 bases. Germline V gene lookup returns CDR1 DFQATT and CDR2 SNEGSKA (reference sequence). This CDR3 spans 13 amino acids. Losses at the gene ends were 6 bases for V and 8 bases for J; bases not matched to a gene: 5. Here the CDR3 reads CSAGTSGLDEQFF. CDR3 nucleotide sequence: TGCAGTGCGGGGACTAGCGGGCTCGATGAGCAGTTCTTC.

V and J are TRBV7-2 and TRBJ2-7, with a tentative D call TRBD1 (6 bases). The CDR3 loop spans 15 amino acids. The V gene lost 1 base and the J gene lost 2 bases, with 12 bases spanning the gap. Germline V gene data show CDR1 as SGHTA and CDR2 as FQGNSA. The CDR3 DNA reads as TGTGCCAGCAGCTTAGGGAGCACAGGGACCTACGAGCAGTACTTC. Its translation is CASSLGSTGTYEQYF.

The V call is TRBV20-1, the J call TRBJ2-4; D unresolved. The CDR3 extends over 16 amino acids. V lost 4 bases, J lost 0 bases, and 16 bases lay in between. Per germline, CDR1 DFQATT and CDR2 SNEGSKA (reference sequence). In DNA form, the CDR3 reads TGCAGTGCTAAGAGCACAAGGTCACTAGCCAAAAACATTCAGTACTTC. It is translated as CSAKSTRSLAKNIQYF.

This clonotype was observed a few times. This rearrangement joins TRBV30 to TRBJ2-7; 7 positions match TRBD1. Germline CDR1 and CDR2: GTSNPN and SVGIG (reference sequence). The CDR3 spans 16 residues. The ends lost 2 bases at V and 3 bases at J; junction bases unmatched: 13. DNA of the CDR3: TGTGCCTGGAGTATAGGGACAGTTAGGACGTTCTACGAGCAGTACTTC. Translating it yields CAWSIGTVRTFYEQYF.